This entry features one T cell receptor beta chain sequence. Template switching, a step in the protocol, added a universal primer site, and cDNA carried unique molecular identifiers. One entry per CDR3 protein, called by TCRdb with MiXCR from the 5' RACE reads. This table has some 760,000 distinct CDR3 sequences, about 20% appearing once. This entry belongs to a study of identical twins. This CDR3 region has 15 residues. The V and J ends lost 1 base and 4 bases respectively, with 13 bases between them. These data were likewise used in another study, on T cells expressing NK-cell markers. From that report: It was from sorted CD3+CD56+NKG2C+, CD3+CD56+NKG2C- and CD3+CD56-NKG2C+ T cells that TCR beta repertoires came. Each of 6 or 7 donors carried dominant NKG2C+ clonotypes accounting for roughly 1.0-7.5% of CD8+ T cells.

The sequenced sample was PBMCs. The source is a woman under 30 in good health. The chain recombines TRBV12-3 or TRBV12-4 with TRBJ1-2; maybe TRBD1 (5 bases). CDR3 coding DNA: TGTGCCAGCAGTTTAGTCGCGGGGCCCGTCTATGGCTACACCTTC. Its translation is CASSLVAGPVYGYTF.